These 27 T cell receptor beta chains came from one sample sequenced in a study of regulatory T cells in long-lasting Graves disease (dated by TCRdb to about 2021). The library was generated by multiplex PCR. For sequencing, an Illumina HiSeq 4000 was employed. To build TCR beta libraries, CDR3 regions were amplified by Arm-PCR using iRepertoire HTBI primers. TCRdb reprocessed the public reads (quality trimming at Q25 with fastp, clone calling with MiXCR) and kept in-frame beta chains. Duplicate CDR3 protein sequences are folded into a single record with the most common DNA and genes. Present in this sample are roughly 610,000 distinct CDR3 sequences, 16% of which were seen just once. The ten largest clones take up around 11% of the sample. In light of the paper, this sample's time point label describes: newly diagnosed GD, antithyroid drugs for less than 3 months. RNA was extracted from PBMCs in TRIzol for both TCR sequencing and RNA sequencing.

The data were also submitted as part of a second study, on T cells in Graves' hyperthyroidism and ophthalmopathy.

Sequencing was performed on peripheral blood mononuclear cells (PBMCs), taken at new diagnosis, from a patient treated with antithyroid drugs. Receptors originate from a man younger than 35 with Graves disease. Donor details come from another sample of the same person, matched by shared clones.

In DNA form, the CDR3 reads TGTGCCAGCCGACTTTCGGGAACCTATGGCTACACCTTC. Translation gives CASRLSGTYGYTF. The V gene is TRBV12-3 or TRBV12-4, the J gene TRBJ1-2; D gene unclear. V gave up 8 bases and J gave up 4 bases, with 14 bases separating them. CDR3 length equals 13 residues.

This chain uses TRBV20-1 with TRBJ1-5; 8 bases map to TRBD1. CDR3 length: 15 residues. V lost 3 bases and J lost 5; bases outside the gene matches: 9. Germline CDR1 reads DFQATT; CDR2 reads SNEGSKA (reference sequence). CDR3 sequence: CSASGDRRRDQPQHF. CDR3 in DNA: TGCAGTGCTAGTGGGGACAGGCGAAGAGATCAGCCCCAGCATTTT.

This clonotype was recorded at least ten times. The chain uses TRBV28 and TRBJ1-1; TRBD1 is a possible D gene (6 bases). This CDR3 is 15 amino acids long. Between the trimmed V and J ends, which lost 3 bases and 6 bases, there was a span of 17 bases. Germline-derived CDR1 and CDR2 are MDHEN and SYDVKM. DNA for the CDR3: TGTGCCAGCAGTTTCAGGGGAGTTTTATTCGCTGAAGCTTTCTTT. This translates into CASSFRGVLFAEAFF.

In this sample, this clonotype turned up many times. This CDR3 is CASSLITGIDTEAFF. The DNA of the CDR3 is TGTGCCAGCAGCCTGATTACGGGCATCGACACTGAAGCTTTCTTT. The chain joins TRBV3-1 to TRBJ1-1, with no clear D. Trimming took 4 bases from V and 3 from J, leaving 15 bases between them. The germline gives CDR1 LGHDT, CDR2 YNNKEL (reference sequence). The CDR3 covers 15 residues.

This chain links TRBV5-5 with TRBJ2-1; 15 nucleotides line up with TRBD2. The CDR3 totals 18 residues. Germline CDR1 reads SGHKS; CDR2 reads YYEKEE (reference sequence). Germline trimming cut 9 bases from V and 7 bases from J; bases unmatched to any gene: 17. The CDR3 reads CATRTEFGLAGGHNEQFF. CDR3 coding DNA: TGTGCCACCCGGACAGAGTTCGGACTAGCGGGAGGGCATAATGAGCAGTTCTTC.

This clonotype was detected only a few times. This chain joins TRBV3-1 and TRBJ2-3; D call uncertain. Germline CDR1 LGHDT, CDR2 YNNKEL (reference sequence). The CDR3 is 15 amino acids. Trimming pared 1 base from V and 2 bases from J, leaving 10 bases between. The chain's CDR3 is CASSQGNWVTDTQYF. The CDR3 nucleotides are TGTGCCAGCAGCCAAGGAAACTGGGTCACAGATACGCAGTATTTT.

V usage is TRBV30 and J usage is TRBJ1-2; D might be TRBD1 (6 bases). Germline CDR1 reads GTSNPN; CDR2 reads SVGIG (reference sequence). V lost 2 bases, J lost 8 bases, and 12 bases lay in between. This CDR3 contains 12 residues. CDR3 sequence (DNA): TGTGCCTGGAGTAGGGGGGATCGGGGCTACACCTTC. Translating gives CAWSRGDRGYTF.

V is TRBV30 and J is TRBJ1-6, with D maybe TRBD1 (6 bases). The germline V and J ends were trimmed by 5 bases and 0 bases, with 14 bases remaining between them. Germline lookup yields CDR1 GTSNPN and CDR2 SVGIG (reference sequence). CDR3 length: 16 residues. Here the CDR3 reads CAWGGQRLSYNSPLHF. In DNA, the CDR3 is TGTGCCTGGGGGGGGCAGCGCCTCTCCTATAATTCACCCCTCCACTTT.

This clonotype was detected many times. V gene TRBV2 combines with J gene TRBJ2-7, with 7 bases aligning to TRBD2. V lost 6 bases and J lost 0; bases outside the gene matches: 5. Germline CDR1 is SNHLY and CDR2 is FYNNEI. This CDR3 is built from 14 residues. The CDR3 spells CASRGLAASYEQYF. As DNA, the CDR3 is TGTGCCAGCAGAGGGCTAGCGGCCTCCTACGAGCAGTACTTC. The full variable domain, its missing parts supplied by reference TRBV2 and TRBJ2-7, is EPEVTQTPSHQVTQMGQEVILRCVPISNHLYFYWYRQILGQKVEFLVSFYNNEISEKSEIFDDQFSVERPDGSNFTLKIRSTKLEDSAMYFCASRGLAASYEQYFGPGTRLTVT.

This clonotype was seen repeatedly, ten times or more. This sequence joins TRBV29-1 and TRBJ2-7; possible D gene TRBD2, 5 bases. Trimming removed 7 bases from V and 2 bases from J, with 12 bases in between. The CDR3 is 12 amino acids. Germline CDR1 SQVTM, CDR2 ANQGSEA. For the CDR3, the DNA is TGCAGCGCCGAGCTGGAGGCCTACGAGCAGTACTTC. Its protein is CSAELEAYEQYF.

This clonotype was seen a few times. V gene TRBV4-1 combines with J gene TRBJ1-1, with TRBD1 matching 8 bases. From germline, CDR1 is MGHRA and CDR2 YSYEKL. J was trimmed by 1 base and V by 3 bases; bases with no gene match: 7. The CDR3 has 16 amino acids. CDR3 protein: CASSHMTGARNTEAFF. In DNA form, the CDR3 reads TGCGCCAGCAGCCATATGACAGGGGCGAGGAACACTGAAGCTTTCTTT.

This rearrangement joins TRBV9 to TRBJ2-1; 14 bases fit TRBD2. Unmatched junction bases numbered 8, after V lost 2 bases and J lost 10 bases. From germline, CDR1 is SGDLS and CDR2 YYNGEE. The CDR3 sequence is 16 residues long. The CDR3 loop reads CASSVGLAGEYGEQFF. The CDR3 nucleotides are TGTGCCAGCAGCGTGGGACTAGCGGGAGAGTACGGGGAGCAGTTCTTC.

There are a few counts of this clonotype. The rearrangement links TRBV25-1 to TRBJ2-3, with a possible D match to TRBD2 (6 bases). Trimming took 4 bases from V and 1 from J, leaving 12 bases between them. The CDR3 totals 15 residues. CDR1 is MGHDK and CDR2 is SYGVNS in the germline V gene. CDR3 bases: TGTGCCAGCAGTGCCGGGAGTAGGGGCACAGATACGCAGTATTTT. Its protein product is CASSAGSRGTDTQYF.

This clonotype was recorded at least ten times. The chain is built from TRBV20-1 and TRBJ1-1, with D possibly TRBD1 on 6 matching bases. This CDR3 contains 14 residues. Germline V gives CDR1 DFQATT, CDR2 SNEGSKA (reference sequence). The ends were cut back, 6 bases at V and 4 bases at J, with 18 bases in the middle. CDR3 in amino acids: CSARNTRGGTEAFF. CDR3 coding DNA: TGCAGTGCCAGGAACACCAGGGGTGGCACTGAAGCTTTCTTT.

The V call is TRBV6-1, the J call TRBJ1-4, with a tentative D call TRBD1 (6 bases). The CDR3 length is 16 residues. The germline V gene encodes CDR1 MNHNS and CDR2 SASEGT. Trimming stripped 4 bases from V and 5 bases from J, with 17 bases between. CDR3 sequence (DNA): TGTGCCAGCAGTGGTGTTGGGGGCGGGGGGAATGAAAAACTGTTTTTT. Translating gives CASSGVGGGGNEKLFF.

This clonotype came up once. The V gene is TRBV9, the J gene TRBJ2-7, with 9 bases lining up with TRBD2. The ends lost 2 bases at V and 7 bases at J; junction bases unmatched: 10. The CDR3 contains 15 residues. The germline V gene has CDR1 SGDLS and CDR2 YYNGEE. The CDR3 here is CASSVGGRAMGEQYF. CDR3 DNA sequence: TGTGCCAGCAGCGTTGGCGGGAGGGCCATGGGTGAGCAGTACTTC.

This clonotype was observed at least ten times. The chain combines TRBV19 with TRBJ1-1; TRBD1 is a possible D gene (5 bases). This CDR3 region has 13 residues. V shed 7 bases and J shed 0 bases, with 9 bases lying between them. Germline values: CDR1 LNHDA, CDR2 SQIVND (reference sequence). CDR3 coding DNA: TGTGCCAGTACCGAGGGGATGAACACTGAAGCTTTCTTT. The encoded protein is CASTEGMNTEAFF. The complete variable domain, with remaining parts taken from reference TRBV19 and TRBJ1-1, reads DGGITQSPKYLFRKEGQNVTLSCEQNLNHDAMYWYRQDPGQGLRLIYYSQIVNDFQKGDIAEGYSVSREKKESFPLTVTSAQKNPTAFYLCASTEGMNTEAFFGQGTRLTVV.

In its sample, this clonotype was seen many times. The gene calls are TRBV12-3 or TRBV12-4 and TRBJ1-5; tentative D call: TRBD1 (5 bases). The CDR3 extends over 14 amino acids. Trimming pared 1 base from V and 3 bases from J, leaving 7 bases between. The CDR3 loop reads CASSLGRDNQPQHF. CDR3 bases: TGTGCCAGCAGTTTAGGCAGGGACAATCAGCCCCAGCATTTT.

The sample holds many counts of this clonotype. The rearrangement joins TRBV6-2 or TRBV6-3 to TRBJ1-2; no definite D call. This CDR3 contains 12 residues. CDR1 and CDR2 (germline): MNHEY, SVGEGT. Trimming shortened V by 2 bases and J by 6 bases, and 7 bases separated the two germline ends. The DNA of the CDR3 is TGTGCCAGCAGTTACGCGGGAGATGGCTACACCTTC. It specifies CASSYAGDGYTF.

V usage is TRBV15 and J usage is TRBJ2-3; D not certain. The V gene's germline CDR1 is LNHNV and CDR2 YYDKDF (reference sequence). Trimming took off 1 base at V and 0 bases at J, with 5 bases between the two ends. This CDR3 region has 14 residues. The CDR3: CATSRVRSTDTQYF. The CDR3 bases are TGTGCCACCAGCAGAGTAAGGAGCACAGATACGCAGTATTTT.

This clonotype was observed at least ten times. The genes are TRBV19 and TRBJ2-1; 11 bases agree with TRBD1. Germline CDR1 reads LNHDA; CDR2 reads SQIVND (reference sequence). The CDR3 has 21 amino acids. V gave up 5 bases and J gave up 2 bases; unmatched junction bases: 20. CDR3 sequence (DNA): TGTGCCAGTAGTCCGGGGAGGGACAGGGGGACGGTCTCCCTCACCTACAATGAGCAGTTCTTC. Amino acids: CASSPGRDRGTVSLTYNEQFF.

The V gene is TRBV3-1, the J gene TRBJ2-1, with D possibly TRBD2 on 5 matching bases. The CDR3 is 11 residues long. CDR1 is LGHDT and CDR2 is YNNKEL in the germline V gene (reference sequence). The germline V and J ends were trimmed by 4 bases and 9 bases, with 7 bases remaining between them. The CDR3 DNA reads as TGTGCCAGCAGCCCAGGACTTGAGCAGTTCTTC. Its translation is CASSPGLEQFF.

This clonotype was detected many times. The rearrangement uses TRBV12-5 and TRBJ2-1; the match to TRBD1 covers 10 bases. This CDR3 is 15 amino acids long. J gave up 9 bases and V 4 bases, and 9 bases lay outside the gene matches. Germline V gene lookup returns CDR1 LGHNT and CDR2 FRNRAP. The CDR3 coding sequence is TGTGCTAGTGGTTACCGGGACAGGGGTTTCGGTGAGCAGTTCTTC. It codes for CASGYRDRGFGEQFF.

The J gene is TRBJ1-2, the V gene TRBV24-1; no clear D gene. Germline CDR1 KGHDR, CDR2 SFDVKD. This CDR3 contains 12 residues. V was shortened by 6 bases and J by 8 bases, with 12 bases between the two germline ends. DNA of the CDR3: TGTGCCACCAGTTCGGTTGAGAGAGGCTACACCTTC. This gives the protein CATSSVERGYTF.

This clonotype was observed many times. The chain uses TRBV6-1 and TRBJ2-7, with D tentatively TRBD1 (6 bases). Germline-derived CDR1 and CDR2 are MNHNS and SASEGT. This CDR3 has 15 residues. Trimming took off 0 bases at V and 3 bases at J, with 12 bases between the two ends. CDR3 protein: CASSEATGFVYEQYF. The CDR3 DNA reads TGTGCCAGCAGTGAAGCGACAGGTTTTGTCTACGAGCAGTACTTC.

This chain uses TRBV20-1 with TRBJ2-2; D gene uncertain. CDR3 length: 13 amino acids. V dropped 0 bases and J dropped 7 bases, with 9 bases sitting between them. From germline, CDR1 is DFQATT and CDR2 SNEGSKA (reference sequence). The CDR3 loop reads CSARDFYVGELFF. CDR3 bases: TGCAGTGCTAGAGATTTTTACGTCGGGGAGCTGTTTTTT.

CDR3 sequence reads: CASSSGDWASYNEQFF. The CDR3 DNA reads TGTGCCAGCAGTTCGGGGGACTGGGCCTCCTACAATGAGCAGTTCTTC. This chain connects TRBV6-2 or TRBV6-3 to TRBJ2-1, with D tentatively TRBD2 (6 bases). The germline V gene encodes CDR1 MNHEY and CDR2 SVGEGT. The V gene lost 4 bases and the J gene lost 0 bases, with 13 bases spanning the gap. The CDR3 consists of 16 residues.